Listed below are T cell receptor beta chains from one sample, sequenced in a study of OX40 agonist ivuxolimab in advanced cancers. Some clones are missing from TCRdb's copy, which holds only in-frame ones; the method was immunoSEQ multiplex PCR. Of tens of thousands of clones detected, roughly 86% appear once; the ten largest clones hold around 0.79%. The sequenced sample was CD4+ or CD8+ T cells sorted from blood, obtained in a trial of the OX40 agonist ivuxolimab. The source is an adult with an advanced solid tumor such as melanoma, head and neck, liver or kidney cancer. Both conserved end residues are part of each CDR3. Each record gives: V gene, D gene, J gene, clone size, CDR3 protein, CDR3 DNA. A D gene is named only where the DNA matches it firmly. Only part of the rows carry a size: once, few, many, or a class if the clone is expanded.

>TRBV18|-|TRBJ2-1|-
CASSEVDNEQFF
TGTGCCAGCTCCGAAGTTGACAATGAGCAGTTCTTC
>TRBV19|-|TRBJ1-1|-
CASSIVGGRNTEAFF
TGTGCCAGTAGTATAGTAGGGGGGCGAAACACTGAAGCTTTCTTT
>TRBV18|TRBD1|TRBJ2-7|-
CASSPPVGQGFSYEQYF
TGTGCCAGCTCACCACCGGTAGGACAGGGATTCTCCTACGAGCAGTACTTC
>TRBV28|TRBD2|TRBJ2-3|-
CASSLYSGRFGPDTQYF
TGTGCCAGCAGTTTATATAGCGGGAGATTCGGTCCAGATACGCAGTATTTT
>TRBV6-5|-|TRBJ2-2|-
CASSPTGRELFF
TGTGCCAGCAGTCCTACAGGGCGGGAGCTGTTTTTT
>TRBV7-9|TRBD1|TRBJ2-6|-
CASNTGAGANVLTF
TGTGCCAGCAATACAGGGGCCGGGGCCAACGTCCTGACTTTC
>TRBV5-1|-|TRBJ1-2|-
CASSSGLYGYTF
TGCGCCAGCAGCTCGGGACTCTATGGCTACACCTTC
>TRBV19|TRBD1|TRBJ2-4|-
CASSIGRQGYIQYF
TGTGCCAGTAGTATAGGTAGACAGGGATACATTCAGTACTTC
>TRBV28|TRBD1|TRBJ2-7|-
CASRVGQAYEQYF
TGTGCCAGCAGGGTCGGACAGGCTTACGAGCAGTACTTC
>TRBV13|-|TRBJ2-7|-
CASSLGRGSYEQYF
TGTGCCAGCAGCTTAGGCAGGGGATCCTACGAGCAGTACTTC
>TRBV19|-|TRBJ1-5|-
CASSIGRQGTQPQHF
TGTGCCAGTAGTATAGGACGGCAGGGCACTCAGCCCCAGCATTTT
>TRBV7-9|-|TRBJ2-1|few
CASSQLVLPSYNEQFF
TGTGCCAGCAGCCAGTTGGTACTGCCTTCCTACAATGAGCAGTTCTTC
>TRBV9|-|TRBJ2-1|-
CASSVATDRDGEQFF
TGTGCCAGCAGCGTAGCTACCGACAGAGATGGTGAGCAGTTCTTC
>TRBV7-9|-|TRBJ1-3|-
CASSWGVSGNTIYF
TGTGCCAGCAGCTGGGGGGTTTCTGGAAACACCATATATTTT
>TRBV27|TRBD1|TRBJ2-7|once
CASNLPDRSYEQYF
TGTGCCAGCAATTTACCGGACAGGTCCTACGAGCAGTACTTC
>TRBV9|TRBD1|TRBJ1-6|-
CASSGTGIYNSPLHF
TGTGCCAGCAGCGGGACAGGAATTTATAATTCACCCCTCCACTTT
>TRBV28|-|TRBJ1-4|once
CASSLTLTVNEKLFF
TGTGCCAGCAGTCTGACCTTAACAGTGAATGAAAAACTGTTTTTT
>TRBV28|-|TRBJ2-7|few
CASSLGSVPEQYF
TGTGCCAGCAGTTTGGGGTCGGTTCCCGAGCAGTACTTC
>TRBV6-5|-|TRBJ2-7|-
CASRPEDPRYEQYF
TGTGCCAGCAGGCCCGAGGACCCCAGGTACGAGCAGTACTTC
>TRBV2|-|TRBJ1-3|-
CASLQDRSGNTIYF
TGTGCCAGCCTACAGGACCGCTCTGGAAACACCATATATTTT
>TRBV10-2|TRBD1|TRBJ2-1|-
CASRDRGGSYNEQFF
TGCGCCAGCAGGGACAGGGGAGGATCCTACAATGAGCAGTTCTTC
>TRBV5-1|-|TRBJ2-7|-
CASSPLWIANPYEQYF
TGCGCCAGCAGCCCGCTTTGGATAGCCAACCCCTACGAGCAGTACTTC
>TRBV6-5|TRBD1|TRBJ1-2|-
CASSSSADRGGYTF
TGTGCCAGCAGTTCATCGGCTGACAGGGGTGGCTACACCTTC
>TRBV5-1|-|TRBJ1-1|-
CASSLRGGTEAFF
TGCGCCAGCAGCTTGAGGGGGGGCACTGAAGCTTTCTTT
>TRBV4-1|TRBD2|TRBJ2-6|-
CASSQDSASGRATGANVLTF
TGCGCCAGCAGCCAAGATAGCGCTAGCGGGAGGGCGACCGGGGCCAACGTCCTGACTTTC
>TRBV5-3|TRBD1|TRBJ2-7|-
CASSLGEGQGEQYF
TGTGCCAGCAGCTTAGGGGAGGGACAGGGCGAGCAGTACTTC
>TRBV6-5|-|TRBJ2-7|-
CATHRVQGYEQYF
TGTGCCACTCACAGGGTCCAGGGATACGAGCAGTACTTC
>TRBV7-2|-|TRBJ2-2|-
CASSLASLYTGELFF
TGTGCCAGCAGCTTAGCGTCTCTATACACCGGGGAGCTGTTTTTT
>TRBV5-1|-|TRBJ2-5|-
CASTRSRYQETQYF
TGCGCCAGCACTCGCAGCAGGTACCAAGAGACCCAGTACTTC
>TRBV13|TRBD1|TRBJ1-1|-
CASSRNGWDSEAFF
TGTGCCAGCAGCCGAAACGGGTGGGACAGTGAAGCTTTCTTT
>TRBV5-1|TRBD1|TRBJ1-1|-
CASSGGTGLGTEAFF
TGCGCCAGCAGCGGCGGGACAGGGCTGGGCACTGAAGCTTTCTTT
>TRBV7-8|TRBD2|TRBJ2-3|-
CASSWGLAGGADTQYF
TGTGCCAGCAGCTGGGGACTAGCGGGAGGAGCAGATACGCAGTATTTT
>TRBV27|-|TRBJ2-3|-
CASRNRLGTDTQYF
TGTGCCAGCAGGAACCGACTAGGTACAGATACGCAGTATTTT
>TRBV9|-|TRBJ2-2|-
CASSSGGHASGELFF
TGTGCCAGCAGCTCGGGGGGCCATGCCTCCGGGGAGCTGTTTTTT
>TRBV30|-|TRBJ1-2|-
CAWSVDGTVYGYTF
TGTGCCTGGAGTGTGGACGGGACGGTTTATGGCTACACCTTC
>TRBV29-1|TRBD1|TRBJ2-7|-
CSIRTGTGGEQYF
TGCAGCATTCGAACCGGGACAGGGGGCGAGCAGTACTTC
>TRBV2|-|TRBJ1-4|-
CASSGSRGGHNEKLFF
TGTGCCAGCAGTGGTTCACGGGGAGGCCATAATGAAAAACTGTTTTTT
>TRBV4-1|TRBD2|TRBJ2-7|few
CASRGLEQEGEQYF
TGCGCCAGCAGGGGACTAGAACAGGAGGGCGAGCAGTACTTC
>TRBV19|TRBD1|TRBJ1-2|-
CASRDRAGYTF
TGTGCCAGTAGGGACAGGGCTGGCTACACCTTC
>TRBV5-1|TRBD2|TRBJ2-1|-
CASSLVGGGPVNEQFF
TGCGCCAGCAGCTTGGTAGGCGGGGGGCCGGTCAATGAGCAGTTCTTC
>TRBV29-1|-|TRBJ2-1|-
CSVEEWADNEQFF
TGCAGCGTTGAAGAGTGGGCTGACAATGAGCAGTTCTTC
>TRBV9|-|TRBJ1-1|-
CASSAQSNTEAFF
TGTGCCAGCAGCGCCCAGTCGAACACTGAAGCTTTCTTT
>TRBV19|-|TRBJ1-3|-
CASSHRGGDTIYF
TGTGCCAGTAGCCACCGTGGAGGAGACACCATATATTTT
>TRBV5-1|-|TRBJ1-1|-
CASSLGDMNTEAFF
TGCGCCAGCAGCCTGGGGGACATGAACACTGAAGCTTTCTTT
>TRBV6-4|-|TRBJ2-1|-
CASSEGNEQFF
TGTGCCAGCAGTGAGGGCAATGAGCAGTTCTTC